A selection of T cell receptor beta chains follows, all from one sample in a study of blood T cell repertoires in COVID-19. Some clones are missing from TCRdb's copy, which holds only in-frame ones; the method was immunoSEQ multiplex PCR. Of over 120,000 clones listed, about four fifths are singletons. What was sequenced was peripheral blood. The origin of the receptors is a woman of 80 years or more with acute or convalescent COVID-19. Both conserved end residues are part of each CDR3. D genes are given only for firm matches. Size is omitted from some rows. Given values are once, few, many or a class for expanded clones.

.	TRBV11-2	.	TRBJ2-1	TGTACCAGCAGAAATTACAGGGGAGGAGAGAGGTCCTACAATGAGCAGTTCTTC	CTSRNYRGGERSYNEQFF
.	TRBV2	.	TRBJ1-2	TGTGCCAGCACTCAGAAGAGGAGGCCAATCTGGGGCTACACCTTC	CASTQKRRPIWGYTF
.	TRBV25-1	TRBD2	TRBJ2-1	TGTGCCAGCAGTCTAGCGGGAAGCTCCTACAATGAGCAGTTCTTC	CASSLAGSSYNEQFF
.	TRBV6-5	.	TRBJ1-5	TGTGCCAGCAGTATACACCGTGGCCAGCCCCAGCATTTT	CASSIHRGQPQHF
.	TRBV18	TRBD1	TRBJ2-3	TGTGCCAGCTCAACTCATCCGGGACAGGGGACAGATACGCAGTATTTT	CASSTHPGQGTDTQYF
.	TRBV2	TRBD1	TRBJ1-6	TGTGCCAGCAGTGGACTGGGACAGGCCAATTCACCCCTCCACTTT	CASSGLGQANSPLHF
.	TRBV11-2	TRBD1	TRBJ1-2	TGTGCCAGCAGCTTAGGGTCCGGGACAGGGGCCTACTATGGCTACACCTTC	CASSLGSGTGAYYGYTF
.	TRBV19	TRBD1	TRBJ1-6	TGTGCCAGTGAAGACAGGGTCGGATCACCCCTCCACTTT	CASEDRVGSPLHF
.	TRBV13	TRBD1	TRBJ2-3	TGTGCCAGCAGCTTAGGCGGGACAGGGCCTACAGATACGCAGTATTTT	CASSLGGTGPTDTQYF
once	TRBV6-1	.	TRBJ2-7	TGTGCCAGCAGTGAAACCAGGCTCTACGAGCAGTACTTC	CASSETRLYEQYF
.	TRBV10-3	.	TRBJ1-2	TGTGCCATCAGTGCAGGGTACGAGGATGGCTACACCTTC	CAISAGYEDGYTF
.	TRBV3-1/TRBV3-2	TRBD1	TRBJ1-4	TGTGCCAGCAGCGTACGACAGGGCTTCTTTGAAAAACTGTTTTTT	CASSVRQGFFEKLFF
.	TRBV19	.	TRBJ1-1	TGTGCCAGTAGCCTGACAGTGAACACTGAAGCTTTCTTT	CASSLTVNTEAFF
once	TRBV4-1	.	TRBJ1-4	TGCGCCAGCAGCCAAGTTCGGGGGGCGAGTGAAAAACTGTTTTTT	CASSQVRGASEKLFF
.	TRBV10-3	.	TRBJ2-3	TGTGCCATCAGTGAGTCGACACGGATTAGCACAGATACGCAGTATTTT	CAISESTRISTDTQYF
.	TRBV7-9	.	TRBJ2-7	TGTGCCAGCAGCTTAGCGAGGAGCAACTCCTACGAGCAGTACTTC	CASSLARSNSYEQYF
few	TRBV7-9	.	TRBJ2-7	TGTGCCAGCAGCTTAAGGGAGAAAAACTACGAGCAGTACTTC	CASSLREKNYEQYF
.	TRBV4-2	.	TRBJ1-5	TGTGCCAGCGGGTCCGGAGGGGGGGCGAGGAGCAATCAGCCCCAGCATTTT	CASGSGGGARSNQPQHF
many	TRBV5-5	.	TRBJ1-2	TGTGCCAGCAGCTTCGCGGGGAGGGATGGCTACACCTTC	CASSFAGRDGYTF
.	TRBV4-2	TRBD1	TRBJ1-1	TGTGCCAGCAGCCCCCGACAGGGGAACACTGAAGCTTTCTTT	CASSPRQGNTEAFF
.	TRBV7-8	.	TRBJ2-1	TGTGCCAGCAGTCTAGGGCTCGGGGATGAGCAGTTCTTC	CASSLGLGDEQFF
.	TRBV12-3/TRBV12-4	.	TRBJ1-4	TGTGCCAGCAGTTACGGGGGGGAAAAACTGTTTTTT	CASSYGGEKLFF
few	TRBV29-1	TRBD1	TRBJ1-4	TGCAGCGTCGGTGACAGGGGAGGAAATGAAAAACTGTTTTTT	CSVGDRGGNEKLFF
few	TRBV6-5	.	TRBJ1-3	TGTGCCAGCACGTCAGACTACTCTGGAAACACCATATATTTT	CASTSDYSGNTIYF
once	TRBV2	.	TRBJ2-3	TGTGCCAGCAGTGAATCGGAGGAACTCGATACGCAGTATTTT	CASSESEELDTQYF
.	TRBV5-1	.	TRBJ2-5	TGCGCCAGCAGCTTTTCAGTAAGCCAAGAGACCCAGTACTTC	CASSFSVSQETQYF
.	TRBV10-3	.	TRBJ1-5	TGTGCCATCACCCCCAGGGCGGATCAGCCCCAGCATTTT	CAITPRADQPQHF
.	TRBV7-9	.	TRBJ1-1	TGTGCCAGCAGCTTAGACCGGGAACGCGATGAAGCTTTCTTT	CASSLDRERDEAFF
once	TRBV5-1	.	TRBJ1-4	TGCGCCAGCAGCTTCCGGGGGGAAAAACTGTTTTTT	CASSFRGEKLFF
few	TRBV3-1/TRBV3-2	TRBD1	TRBJ1-6	TGTGCCAGCAGCCTGGGACAGGTTAAATCACCCCTCCACTTT	CASSLGQVKSPLHF
.	TRBV24-1	.	TRBJ2-1	TGTGCCACCAGTGATTTTCTCGGGGGAGAGCAGTTCTTC	CATSDFLGGEQFF
.	TRBV27	.	TRBJ2-7	TGTGCCAGCAGTTTAACGTTGGAGGGCGAGCAGTACTTC	CASSLTLEGEQYF
.	TRBV19	TRBD1	TRBJ2-7	TGTGCCAGTAGTGACTCGAGGACAGGCTACGAGCAGTACTTC	CASSDSRTGYEQYF
once	TRBV5-1	.	TRBJ1-1	TGCGCCAGCAGCTTGAATCAGAACACTGAAGCTTTCTTT	CASSLNQNTEAFF
.	TRBV20-1	.	TRBJ1-5	TGCAGTGCTAGTACCGGGAGAGATCAGCCCCAGCATTTT	CSASTGRDQPQHF
.	TRBV7-3	.	TRBJ2-1	TGTGCCAGCAGCTCCGAGGGGAGGTCCTACAATGAGCAGTTCTTC	CASSSEGRSYNEQFF
.	TRBV19	.	TRBJ2-7	TGTGCCAGTAGTGCCGGCCGGAGCTACGAGCAGTACTTC	CASSAGRSYEQYF
.	TRBV7-9	.	TRBJ2-2	TGTGCCAGCAGCCCCGGTCCCCCGGGGGCCGGGGAGCTGTTTTTT	CASSPGPPGAGELFF
.	TRBV4-1	TRBD1	TRBJ2-7	TGCGCCAGCAGCCAGGGGACAGGGGTCGAGCAGTACTTC	CASSQGTGVEQYF
.	TRBV5-1	.	TRBJ2-3	TGCGCCAGCAGTTTGACAGGCGATAGCACAGATACGCAGTATTTT	CASSLTGDSTDTQYF
.	TRBV28	TRBD1	TRBJ1-5	TGTGCCAGCAGTTTCACGACAGGGCTTTCAAGCAATCAGCCCCAGCATTTT	CASSFTTGLSSNQPQHF
few	TRBV2	.	TRBJ1-5	TGTGCCAGCAGTGAAACGGGGATTCAATGGCCCCAGCATTTT	CASSETGIQWPQHF
once	TRBV2	.	TRBJ1-1	TGTGCCAGCAGTGAGTCCGAACGGAGGGCTTTCTTT	CASSESERRAFF
.	TRBV19	TRBD2	TRBJ2-7	TGTGCCAGTAGTCCTTGGACTAGCGGGGACTACGAGCAGTACTTC	CASSPWTSGDYEQYF
.	TRBV18	.	TRBJ2-2	TGTGCCAGCTCACCGGGAGCCACCGGGGAGCTGTTTTTT	CASSPGATGELFF
.	TRBV7-2	.	TRBJ1-5	TGTGCCAGCAGCCCCGGGGGGCGCAGCAATCAGCCCCAGCATTTT	CASSPGGRSNQPQHF
.	TRBV4-1	.	TRBJ1-5	TGCGCCAGCAGCCAAGAAGGAGGGAGGCCCGAACGTCAGCCCCAGCATTTT	CASSQEGGRPERQPQHF
.	TRBV5-1	TRBD1	TRBJ1-6	TGCGCCAGCAGCTCGGGAACAGGGGGCCTTACCGGATCACCCCTCCACTTT	CASSSGTGGLTGSPLHF
once	TRBV30	.	TRBJ1-1	TGTGCCTGGAGTGCAACCGGGACTATGGACACTGAAGCTTTCTTT	CAWSATGTMDTEAFF
.	TRBV7-2	.	TRBJ2-4	TGTGCCAGCAGCTCTGCCGGACAGCTTAGTGGGGTTCAGTACTTC	CASSSAGQLSGVQYF
.	TRBV5-1	TRBD1	TRBJ2-5	TGCGCCAGCAGCTCCACAGGGGGCCGGGAGACCCAGTACTTC	CASSSTGGRETQYF
.	TRBV27	.	TRBJ2-6	TGTGCCAGCAGTTTGGATAGCCCCCTATTCTACTCTGGGGCCAACGTCCTGACTTTC	CASSLDSPLFYSGANVLTF